Each of the 21 T cell receptor beta chains below was sequenced from the same sample in a study of shared clonotypes between healthy human individuals (dated by TCRdb to the early 2020s). Library method: the immunoSEQ multiplex PCR assay. This immuneACCESS table, as held by TCRdb, lists in-frame sequences with V and J called but not all clones. Of the missing ones, under half trace to an unresolved V gene in checked studies; the others have no known cause. The sample includes roughly 660,000 clones, with around 91% observed a single time. In total, the top ten clones hold around a third of the sample. What was sequenced was memory CD8+ T cells from PBMCs. The cell subset or site label of this sample denotes: CD45RO+ cells pooled with CCR7-negative TemRA cells. Receptors were obtained from a man aged 18 to 30 in good health. Some clones in this sample may be carry-over from other donors' samples.

V is TRBV28 and J is TRBJ1-2, with a possible D match to TRBD1 (5 bases). Trimming stripped 7 bases from V and 4 bases from J, with 13 bases between. Germline V gene sequence: CDR1 MDHEN, CDR2 SYDVKM. The CDR3 runs to 13 residues. The CDR3: CASILRGGYGYTF. The DNA for the CDR3 is TGTGCCAGCATCCTTCGGGGGGGCTATGGCTACACCTTC.

The chain recombines TRBV2 with TRBJ2-1; either TRBD1 or TRBD2 may supply D (6 bases each). CDR3 length: 14 amino acids. V gave up 2 bases and J gave up 2 bases, with 7 bases separating them. CDR1 and CDR2 (germline): SNHLY, FYNNEI. The CDR3 loop is CASSERGAYNEQFF. CDR3 sequence (DNA): TGTGCCAGCAGTGAAAGGGGGGCCTACAATGAGCAGTTCTTC.

The V call is TRBV29-1, the J call TRBJ2-1; TRBD1 matches at 10 bases. The CDR3 extends over 11 amino acids. V shed 6 bases, J shed 7 bases, and the junction held 0 bases outside the gene matches. Germline loops: CDR1 SQVTM, CDR2 ANQGSEA. The CDR3 bases are TGCAGCGTGGGACAGGGGAATGAGCAGTTCTTC. As protein: CSVGQGNEQFF.

The chain carries TRBV5-1 and TRBJ2-5; D not resolved. Gene TRBJ2-7 matches the end of the DNA better, so the J call may be wrong. The germline CDR1 and CDR2 sequences are SGHRS and YFSETQ. The length of the CDR3 is 11 residues. The CDR3 DNA follows: TGCGCCAGCAGGGATTGGGACGAGCAGTACTTC. This encodes CASRDWDEQYF.

The chain has TRBV7-9 and TRBJ2-7, with 8 bases lining up with TRBD1. Germline V gene lookup returns CDR1 SEHNR and CDR2 FQNEAQ (reference sequence). Germline trimming cut 8 bases from V and 5 bases from J; bases unmatched to any gene: 5. The CDR3 totals 12 residues. This CDR3 reads CASGGQANEQYF. CDR3 bases: TGTGCCAGCGGGGGACAGGCAAACGAGCAGTACTTC.

The gene calls are TRBV9 and TRBJ2-2; 7 nucleotides match TRBD1. V lost 0 bases to trimming and J lost 2 bases; unmatched junction nucleotides: 4. Per germline, CDR1 SGDLS and CDR2 YYNGEE. This CDR3 has 16 residues. CDR3 in amino acids: CASSVARDRNTGELFF. Written as DNA, the CDR3 is TGTGCCAGCAGCGTAGCGAGGGACAGAAACACCGGGGAGCTGTTTTTT.

This chain connects TRBV9 to TRBJ2-7; 7 positions match TRBD2. The CDR3 contains 15 residues. The V segment lost 0 bases and the J segment 1 base; nucleotides outside the gene matches: 4. Per germline, CDR1 SGDLS and CDR2 YYNGEE. CDR3 sequence reads: CASSVGSSGSYEQYF. The CDR3 DNA reads TGTGCCAGCAGCGTAGGATCTAGCGGATCCTACGAGCAGTACTTC. Looking up the rest from reference TRBV9 and TRBJ2-7 gives the full variable domain: DSGVTQTPKHLITATGQRVTLRCSPRSGDLSVYWYQQSLDQGLQFLIQYYNGEERAKGNILERFSAQQFPDLHSELNLSSLELGDSALYFCASSVGSSGSYEQYFGPGTRLTVT.

V is TRBV2 and J is TRBJ1-4; TRBD1 might be the D (5 bases). The germline CDR1 and CDR2 sequences are SNHLY and FYNNEI. With 6 bases removed from V and 3 bases from J, the gap between germline ends came to 14 bases. The CDR3 is 15 amino acids. CDR3 protein: CASRADLGANEKLFF. The CDR3 DNA reads as TGTGCCAGCAGAGCGGACTTAGGGGCTAATGAAAAACTGTTTTTT.

CDR3 sequence reads: CASSHLGRGLVTEAFF. CDR3 sequence (DNA): TGTGCCAGCAGCCATCTAGGCAGGGGGCTCGTCACTGAAGCTTTCTTT. The chain employs TRBV14 and TRBJ1-1, with 8 bases lining up with TRBD1. CDR1 and CDR2 from the germline V gene are SGHDN and FVKESK. Trimming took 3 bases from V and 4 from J; bases not matched to a gene: 10. The CDR3 covers 16 residues. Full variable domain (outside the CDR3, taken from reference TRBV14 and TRBJ1-1): EAGVTQFPSHSVIEKGQTVTLRCDPISGHDNLYWYRRVMGKEIKFLLHFVKESKQDESGMPNNRFLAERTGGTYSTLKVQPAELEDSGVYFCASSHLGRGLVTEAFFGQGTRLTVV.

The gene calls are TRBV5-5 and TRBJ1-2, with D possibly being TRBD1 (5 bases). The CDR3 length is 17 residues. Germline V gene data show CDR1 as SGHKS and CDR2 as YYEKEE (reference sequence). V was pared by 3 bases and J by 4 bases, with 22 bases between. The CDR3 sequence is CASSSVRDASRLYGYTF. The CDR3 DNA is TGTGCCAGCAGCTCGGTCCGGGACGCCTCTCGCCTCTATGGCTACACCTTC.

This chain uses TRBV27 with TRBJ2-1; D perhaps matches TRBD2 (6 bases). V was trimmed by 5 bases and J by 3 bases, leaving 17 bases between them. CDR1 is MNHEY and CDR2 is SMNVEV in the germline V gene (reference sequence). This CDR3 comprises 16 residues. The CDR3 DNA is TGTGCCAGCAGTCTTGGGTCGGCGGGATTCTACAATGAGCAGTTCTTC. This sequence encodes CASSLGSAGFYNEQFF.

Details on this clone: The same CDR3 also results from other DNA sequences found in this sample. The chain combines TRBV27 with TRBJ2-1; possible D gene TRBD2, 6 bases. Germline-derived CDR1 and CDR2 are MNHEY and SMNVEV (reference sequence). The length of the CDR3 is 13 residues. V lost 3 bases to trimming and J lost 7 bases, with 10 bases between them. The CDR3 loop is CASSLGGRNEQFF. For the CDR3, the DNA is TGTGCCAGCAGTTTGGGGGGAAGGAATGAGCAGTTCTTC.

The count of this clone is one. This chain joins TRBV28 and TRBJ2-2; TRBD2 might be the D (7 bases). Trimming pared 7 bases from V and 6 bases from J, leaving 15 bases between. The germline V gene has CDR1 MDHEN and CDR2 SYDVKM. This CDR3 comprises 14 residues. The CDR3 loop reads CASTIKGGSGELFF. Written as DNA, the CDR3 is TGTGCCAGCACCATTAAGGGGGGGTCCGGGGAGCTGTTTTTT.

J is TRBJ2-1 and V is TRBV7-3; a weak D match, TRBD1 (5 bases). Trimming took 1 base from V and 1 from J, leaving 8 bases between them. This CDR3 is 15 amino acids long. CDR1 and CDR2 from the germline V gene are SGHTA and FQGTGA. This chain's CDR3 is CASSLKGESYNEQFF. DNA of the CDR3: TGTGCCAGCAGCTTAAAAGGGGAATCCTACAATGAGCAGTTCTTC. Full variable domain (outside the CDR3, taken from reference TRBV7-3 and TRBJ2-1): GAGVSQTPSNKVTEKGKYVELRCDPISGHTALYWYRQSLGQGPEFLIYFQGTGAADDSGLPNDRFFAVRPEGSVSTLKIQRTERGDSAVYLCASSLKGESYNEQFFGPGTRLTVL.

The DNA of the CDR3 is TGTGCCAGCAGCACAGGGGGCGGGATAGAGACCCAGTACTTC. The encoded protein is CASSTGGGIETQYF. This chain connects TRBV11-3 to TRBJ2-5; TRBD1 matches 9 bases. CDR3 length equals 14 residues. With 5 bases clipped from V and 4 bases from J, the junction kept 5 bases outside the gene matches. Per the germline V gene, CDR1 is SGHNT and CDR2 is YENEEA.

DNA of the CDR3: TGTGCCAGCAGCTACAGACTAGCATCGGATGAGCAGTTCTTC. Translation: CASSYRLASDEQFF. The chain couples TRBV11-2 to TRBJ2-1; 7 positions match TRBD2. Germline lookup yields CDR1 SGHAT and CDR2 FQNNGV. Trimming took 4 bases from V and 8 from J; bases not matched to a gene: 8. The CDR3 spans 14 residues.

The V gene is TRBV5-6, the J gene TRBJ2-7; 11 bases are shared with TRBD2. J gave up 1 base and V 4 bases, and 13 bases lay outside the gene matches. The germline CDR1 and CDR2 sequences are SGHDT and YYEEEE. This CDR3 contains 18 residues. CDR3 in amino acids: CASSPGLAEGVGSYEQYF. The CDR3 DNA sequence: TGTGCCAGCAGCCCGGGACTAGCGGAGGGGGTAGGATCCTACGAGCAGTACTTC.

The V and J genes are TRBV9 and TRBJ2-2, with 11 bases that match TRBD1. The J segment lost 4 bases and the V segment lost 3 bases, leaving 11 bases of the junction unmatched. This CDR3 contains 18 residues. Per germline, CDR1 SGDLS and CDR2 YYNGEE. CDR3 sequence: CASSADRGPWGSTGELFF. In DNA form, the CDR3 reads TGTGCCAGCAGCGCGGACAGGGGGCCGTGGGGGAGCACCGGGGAGCTGTTTTTT. The complete variable domain, with remaining parts taken from reference TRBV9 and TRBJ2-2, reads DSGVTQTPKHLITATGQRVTLRCSPRSGDLSVYWYQQSLDQGLQFLIQYYNGEERAKGNILERFSAQQFPDLHSELNLSSLELGDSALYFCASSADRGPWGSTGELFFGEGSRLTVL.

This clone appeared once. The rearrangement links TRBV19 to TRBJ1-1, with TRBD1 matching over 7 bases. Germline trimming cut 6 bases from V and 1 base from J; bases unmatched to any gene: 8. The CDR3 has 15 residues. Looked up from germline, CDR1 is LNHDA and CDR2 is SQIVND (reference sequence). The CDR3 region has the DNA TGTGCCAGTAGCATGACAGGGCTTCGGAACACTGAAGCTTTCTTT. It is translated as CASSMTGLRNTEAFF.

This rearrangement joins TRBV28 to TRBJ2-5, with 8 bases identical to TRBD2. Germline V gene data show CDR1 as MDHEN and CDR2 as SYDVKM. V lost 6 bases to trimming and J lost 0 bases; unmatched junction nucleotides: 12. The CDR3 spans 17 residues. The CDR3 nucleotides read TGTGCCAGCAGCCAGACGCCTAGCGGGCTGTACCAAGAGACCCAGTACTTC. Its translation: CASSQTPSGLYQETQYF. The complete variable domain, with remaining parts taken from reference TRBV28 and TRBJ2-5, reads DVKVTQSSRYLVKRTGEKVFLECVQDMDHENMFWYRQDPGLGLRLIYFSYDVKMKEKGDIPEGYSVSREKKERFSLILESASTNQTSMYLCASSQTPSGLYQETQYFGPGTRLLVL.

The chain uses TRBV7-9 and TRBJ2-7; D not resolved. The germline V and J ends were trimmed by 1 base and 3 bases, with 10 bases remaining between them. Germline assignment: CDR1 SEHNR and CDR2 FQNEAQ (reference sequence). The CDR3 consists of 14 residues. DNA of the CDR3: TGTGCCAGCAGCTTAGGGACCGCGTACTACGAGCAGTACTTC. Amino acid sequence: CASSLGTAYYEQYF. Full variable domain (missing parts from reference TRBV7-9 and TRBJ2-7): DTGVSQNPRHKITKRGQNVTFRCDPISEHNRLYWYRQTLGQGPEFLTYFQNEAQLEKSRLLSDRFSAERPKGSFSTLEIQRTEQGDSAMYLCASSLGTAYYEQYFGPGTRLTVT.